Sequencing of this TCR beta chain was carried out in a study of shared clonotypes between healthy human individuals. In its sample, this clone was seen once. Germline assignment: CDR1 GTSNPN and CDR2 SVGIG (reference sequence). CDR3 size: 12 residues. V lost 5 bases, J lost 7 bases, and 4 bases stayed unmatched. Sequencing was performed with immunoSEQ multiplex PCR; in TCRdb, only in-frame clones are kept and a portion is missing. The sample includes over 950,000 clones, approximately 80% of them seen just once. Memory CD4+ cells were the fraction left after CD45RA+ naive selection. The sequence came from a young man in good health. Some clones in this sample may be carry-over from other donors' samples. Input material: memory CD4+ T cells from PBMCs. Documented subset: CD45RA-negative fraction. The genes are TRBV30 and TRBJ2-2, with TRBD2 identical over 7 bases. CDR3 sequence: CAWGQRGGELFF. As DNA, the CDR3 is TGTGCCTGGGGGCAGCGGGGCGGGGAGCTGTTTTTT.